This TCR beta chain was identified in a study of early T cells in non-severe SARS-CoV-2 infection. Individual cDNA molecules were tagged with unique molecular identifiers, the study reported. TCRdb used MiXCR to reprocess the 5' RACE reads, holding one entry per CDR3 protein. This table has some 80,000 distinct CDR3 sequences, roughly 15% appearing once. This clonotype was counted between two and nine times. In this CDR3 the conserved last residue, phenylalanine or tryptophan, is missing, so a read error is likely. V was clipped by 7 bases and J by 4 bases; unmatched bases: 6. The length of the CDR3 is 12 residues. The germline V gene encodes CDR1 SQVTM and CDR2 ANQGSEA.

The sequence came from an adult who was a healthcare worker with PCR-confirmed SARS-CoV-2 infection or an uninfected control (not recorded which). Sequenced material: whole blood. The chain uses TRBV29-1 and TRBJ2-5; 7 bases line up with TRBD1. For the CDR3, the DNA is TGCAGCGCATCTAGGGGGCTAGAGACCCAGTACTTG. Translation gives CSASRGLETQYL.